One and the same sample provided the 19 T cell receptor beta chains below, sequenced in a study of T cell changes during pregnancy in multiple sclerosis. Method: immunoSEQ multiplex PCR; TCRdb's copy keeps in-frame clones and lacks some. This table holds about 30,000 clones, 75% to 95% found once. The sample consisted of CD8+ T cells from peripheral blood mononuclear cells, taken in the second trimester of pregnancy. The receptor source for this set is a female donor with multiple sclerosis, enrolled in a pregnancy study.

This chain connects TRBV4-3 to TRBJ2-1; D remains ambiguous. The germline V and J ends were trimmed by 0 bases and 7 bases, with 10 bases remaining between them. This CDR3 region has 14 residues. The germline V gene encodes CDR1 LGHNA and CDR2 YSLEER. For the CDR3, the DNA is TGCGCCAGCAGCCAAGATCGCATAGTGAATGAGCAGTTCTTC. This encodes CASSQDRIVNEQFF.

This clone showed up just once. V is TRBV4-3 and J is TRBJ2-7; 7 bases are a match to TRBD1. This CDR3 has 14 residues. CDR1 and CDR2 (germline): LGHNA, YSLEER. After removal of 1 base from V and 3 bases from J, the junction contained 3 bases not matched to a gene. The CDR3 spells CASSQGHRGYEQYF. CDR3 DNA: TGCGCCAGCAGCCAAGGGCACAGGGGCTACGAGCAGTACTTC.

In its sample, this clone was seen once. The V call is TRBV7-9, the J call TRBJ2-7; TRBD2 matches 12 bases. CDR1 and CDR2 (germline): SEHNR, FQNEAQ (reference sequence). The CDR3 sequence is 19 residues long. With 4 bases clipped from V and 2 bases from J, the junction kept 15 bases outside the gene matches. The CDR3 here is CASSSTVPGLAGSTYEQYF. In DNA, the CDR3 is TGTGCCAGCAGCTCCACAGTCCCGGGACTAGCGGGCTCCACCTACGAGCAGTACTTC.

V usage is TRBV18 and J usage is TRBJ2-2, with D possibly being TRBD1 (5 bases). Trimming pared 2 bases from V and 5 bases from J, leaving 21 bases between. Looked up from germline, CDR1 is KGHSH and CDR2 is LQKENI. The CDR3 is 18 residues long. The CDR3 nucleotides are TGTGCCAGCTCACCAAGGGGTTGGTTCCTCACGGGTACCGGGGAGCTGTTTTTT. Its protein is CASSPRGWFLTGTGELFF. Based on the CDR3 plus reference TRBV18 and TRBJ2-2, the full variable domain is NAGVMQNPRHLVRRRGQEARLRCSPMKGHSHVYWYRQLPEEGLKFMVYLQKENIIDESGMPKERFSAEFPKEGPSILRIQQVVRGDSAAYFCASSPRGWFLTGTGELFFGEGSRLTVL.

The V and J genes are TRBV15 and TRBJ2-7; TRBD1 might be the D (5 bases). The V and J ends lost 0 bases and 5 bases respectively, with 11 bases between them. The germline V gene encodes CDR1 LNHNV and CDR2 YYDKDF (reference sequence). The CDR3 is made up of 14 amino acids. The CDR3 spells CATSRDRTWNEQYF. CDR3 in DNA: TGTGCCACCAGCAGAGATAGGACATGGAACGAGCAGTACTTC.

The chain links TRBV2 to TRBJ2-7; D perhaps matches TRBD2 (5 bases). Trimming cost V 10 bases and J 1 base, with 14 bases left between them. This CDR3 comprises 13 residues. Germline V gives CDR1 SNHLY, CDR2 FYNNEI. The CDR3 loop reads CANENRDSYEQYF. In nucleotides, the CDR3 is TGTGCCAACGAGAATCGGGATTCCTACGAGCAGTACTTC.

The chain links TRBV25-1 to TRBJ2-5, with TRBD1 matching 7 bases. Germline V gene data show CDR1 as MGHDK and CDR2 as SYGVNS. This CDR3 contains 13 residues. Trimming at V came to 8 bases and at J to 4 bases, leaving 7 bases not matched to a gene. The CDR3 reads CASGDRRGETQYF. DNA of the CDR3: TGTGCCAGCGGGGACAGAAGGGGAGAGACCCAGTACTTC.

The rearrangement joins TRBV5-1 to TRBJ2-2; 7 bases map to TRBD1. V lost 4 bases to trimming and J lost 3 bases; unmatched junction nucleotides: 9. Germline-derived CDR1 and CDR2 are SGHRS and YFSETQ. CDR3 size: 16 residues. The CDR3 DNA sequence: TGCGCCAGCAGCATTCACAGGGGTACGGACACCGGGGAGCTGTTTTTT. Translated, it gives CASSIHRGTDTGELFF.

V usage is TRBV14 and J usage is TRBJ2-2; TRBD1 might be the D (5 bases). CDR3 length: 15 residues. The germline gives CDR1 SGHDN, CDR2 FVKESK. The V and J ends lost 3 bases and 1 base respectively, with 9 bases between them. The CDR3 sequence: CASSQIQENTGELFF. For the CDR3, the DNA is TGTGCCAGCAGCCAGATACAGGAGAACACCGGGGAGCTGTTTTTT.

The chain links TRBV25-1 to TRBJ2-7; 9 bases match TRBD1. Germline CDR1 MGHDK, CDR2 SYGVNS. The ends lost 1 base at V and 3 bases at J; junction bases unmatched: 7. The CDR3 is 16 residues long. CDR3 amino acids: CASSESTGGLLYEQYF. CDR3 in DNA: TGTGCCAGCAGTGAATCCACAGGGGGCCTACTCTACGAGCAGTACTTC.

V is TRBV4-1 and J is TRBJ2-7, with TRBD2 matching 12 bases. Trimming at V came to 2 bases and at J to 7 bases, leaving 9 bases not matched to a gene. Germline V CDR1 and CDR2: MGHRA, YSYEKL. The CDR3 is 16 amino acids. CDR3 sequence: CASSQRLAGAPGEQYF. In DNA, the CDR3 is TGCGCCAGCAGCCAACGACTAGCGGGAGCCCCGGGTGAGCAGTACTTC.

This chain links TRBV9 with TRBJ1-4, with unresolved D. V was trimmed by 0 bases and J by 7 bases, leaving 13 bases between them. Germline CDR1 SGDLS, CDR2 YYNGEE. The CDR3 has 15 residues. The CDR3 sequence is CASSVGSVTGEKLFF. As DNA, the CDR3 is TGTGCCAGCAGCGTAGGATCGGTGACGGGTGAAAAACTGTTTTTT.

This sequence joins TRBV6-1 and TRBJ2-2; weak D call: TRBD1 (6 bases). The V gene lost 3 bases and the J gene lost 5 bases, with 13 bases spanning the gap. From germline, CDR1 is MNHNS and CDR2 SASEGT. CDR3 size: 15 residues. The CDR3 nucleotides read TGTGCCAGCAGTGATATACAGGGAGCGACCGGGGAGCTGTTTTTT. Translation: CASSDIQGATGELFF.

The chain recombines TRBV4-3 with TRBJ2-7; 11 bases fit TRBD2. The V segment lost 2 bases and the J segment 2 bases; nucleotides outside the gene matches: 8. The CDR3 sequence is 17 residues long. The germline CDR1 and CDR2 sequences are LGHNA and YSLEER. CDR3 bases: TGCGCCAGCAGCCAAAACGATCTAGCGGGAGGACCCTACGAGCAGTACTTC. It encodes CASSQNDLAGGPYEQYF.

This chain uses TRBV10-1 with TRBJ2-7; a possible D gene is TRBD2 (6 bases). Trimming shortened V by 0 bases and J by 0 bases, and 9 bases separated the two germline ends. The CDR3 consists of 15 residues. Germline V CDR1 and CDR2: WNHNN, SYGVQD (reference sequence). The CDR3 spells CASSESETSSYEQYF. The CDR3 region has the DNA TGCGCCAGCAGTGAGTCGGAGACTAGCTCCTACGAGCAGTACTTC.

The chain has TRBV27 and TRBJ2-5; 8 bases align to TRBD1. In germline, CDR1 is MNHEY, CDR2 SMNVEV (reference sequence). This CDR3 is built from 16 residues. V lost 6 bases and J lost 1; bases outside the gene matches: 10. CDR3 in amino acids: CASSESPTGVQETQYF. CDR3 in DNA: TGTGCCAGCAGCGAATCACCGACAGGGGTCCAAGAGACCCAGTACTTC.

The rearrangement uses TRBV4-1 and TRBJ2-7, with TRBD2 matching over 7 bases. CDR1 MGHRA and CDR2 YSYEKL come from the germline V gene. The CDR3 covers 17 residues. V lost 4 bases, J lost 1 base, and 13 bases stayed unmatched. Here the CDR3 DNA reads TGCGCCAGCAGCCTCGGCCCCTTAGCGGGCGATTCCTACGAGCAGTACTTC. Translated, it gives CASSLGPLAGDSYEQYF.

This clone has at least ten counts. This chain links TRBV5-4 with TRBJ2-7; possible D gene TRBD2, 6 bases. Trimming stripped 2 bases from V and 0 bases from J, with 12 bases between. Germline V gene lookup returns CDR1 SGHNT and CDR2 YYREEE (reference sequence). CDR3 length: 15 amino acids. The CDR3 DNA is TGTGCCAGCAGCTTCCCGGGACTGATCTCCTACGAGCAGTACTTC. Its translation is CASSFPGLISYEQYF.

This clone has more than one count but fewer than ten. The CDR3 DNA follows: TGTGCCAGCAGCTTCGACAGTGAAGCTTTCTTT. As protein: CASSFDSEAFF. The chain combines TRBV5-6 with TRBJ1-1; possible D gene TRBD1, 5 bases. V gave up 2 bases and J gave up 7 bases, with 6 bases separating them. The CDR3 sequence is 11 residues long. Germline CDR1 and CDR2: SGHDT and YYEEEE.